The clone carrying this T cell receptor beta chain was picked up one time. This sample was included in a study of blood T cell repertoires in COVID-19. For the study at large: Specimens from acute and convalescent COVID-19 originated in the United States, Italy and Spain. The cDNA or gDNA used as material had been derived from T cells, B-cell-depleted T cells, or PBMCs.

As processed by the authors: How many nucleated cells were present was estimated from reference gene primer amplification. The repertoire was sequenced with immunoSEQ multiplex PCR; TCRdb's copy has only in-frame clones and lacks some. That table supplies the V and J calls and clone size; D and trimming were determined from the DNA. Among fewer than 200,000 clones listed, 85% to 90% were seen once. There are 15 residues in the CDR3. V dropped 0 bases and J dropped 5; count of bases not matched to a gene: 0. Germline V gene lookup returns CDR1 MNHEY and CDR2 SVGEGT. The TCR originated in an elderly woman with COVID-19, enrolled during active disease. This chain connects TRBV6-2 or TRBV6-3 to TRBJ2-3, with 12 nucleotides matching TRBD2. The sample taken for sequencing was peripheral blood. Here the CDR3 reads CASSYSTSGRDTQYF. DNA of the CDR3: TGTGCCAGCAGTTACTCGACTAGCGGGAGAGATACGCAGTATTTT.